Each of the 5 T cell receptor beta chains below was sequenced from the same sample in a study of CD8+ T cells in alopecia areata. cDNA prepared by RNA extraction and subsequent reverse transcription served as the template for sequencing. Libraries were prepared by immunoSEQ multiplex PCR; TCRdb keeps only in-frame clonotypes and omits some of them. The data show some 160,000 clones, about two thirds seen once. Sequenced material: CD8+ T cells sorted from blood. These receptors originate from a human donor in good health.

The chain employs TRBV4-2 and TRBJ1-3; 8 bases line up with TRBD1. Looked up from germline, CDR1 is LGHNA and CDR2 is YNFKEQ. The CDR3 spans 16 residues. V trimming: 4 bases; J trimming: 0 bases; junction bases outside the gene matches: 5. The DNA for the CDR3 is TGTGCCAGCAGCCGACAAACAGGGGGCTCTGGAAACACCATATATTTT. Its protein product is CASSRQTGGSGNTIYF.

The chain combines TRBV7-9 with TRBJ2-1; TRBD2 is a possible D gene (5 bases). Per germline, CDR1 SEHNR and CDR2 FQNEAQ (reference sequence). V lost 4 bases to trimming and J lost 4 bases, with 11 bases between them. This CDR3 region has 14 residues. The CDR3 DNA follows: TGTGCCAGCAGCTCCGACTACGATTACAATGAGCAGTTCTTC. Its protein is CASSSDYDYNEQFF. The full variable domain, rest sourced from reference TRBV7-9 and TRBJ2-1, is DTGVSQNPRHKITKRGQNVTFRCDPISEHNRLYWYRQTLGQGPEFLTYFQNEAQLEKSRLLSDRFSAERPKGSFSTLEIQRTEQGDSAMYLCASSSDYDYNEQFFGPGTRLTVL.

This sequence joins TRBV29-1 and TRBJ1-1; the D gene is possibly TRBD1 (6 bases). From germline, CDR1 is SQVTM and CDR2 ANQGSEA. This CDR3 comprises 12 residues. V was pared by 6 bases and J by 3 bases, with 11 bases between. Written as DNA, the CDR3 is TGCAGCGTGCGGACAGACTACACTGAAGCTTTCTTT. It codes for CSVRTDYTEAFF.

The chain couples TRBV2 to TRBJ2-7; D is perhaps TRBD2 (8 bases). Deletions cut 6 bases from V and 5 bases from J, with 20 bases between. The CDR3 is 15 residues long. Germline V gene sequence: CDR1 SNHLY, CDR2 FYNNEI. The CDR3 coding sequence is TGTGCCAGCAGAAGCGGACAGGCCGGGAGGGACGAGCAGTACTTC. Its protein product is CASRSGQAGRDEQYF.

This clone was detected only a few times. The rearrangement joins TRBV7-9 to TRBJ2-2; maybe TRBD2 (6 bases). CDR3 length: 17 residues. CDR1 is SEHNR, CDR2 FQNEAQ, per germline (reference sequence). V lost 5 bases, J lost 0 bases, and 16 bases lay in between. The CDR3 bases are TGTGCCAGCAGCCTACTGCTCGGGACTCCGAACACCGGGGAGCTGTTTTTT. This sequence encodes CASSLLLGTPNTGELFF.